These 5 T cell receptor beta chains were all obtained from the same sample, sequenced in a study of early T cells in non-severe SARS-CoV-2 infection. TCRdb redid the calling of the 5' RACE reads with MiXCR, one entry per CDR3 protein. The sample shows about 26,000 distinct CDR3 sequences, 4% to 4.5% of them seen only once. The sample consisted of whole blood. These TCRs come from an adult who was a healthcare worker with PCR-confirmed SARS-CoV-2 infection or an uninfected control (not recorded which).

In its sample, this clonotype was seen many times. The V and J genes are TRBV4-3 and TRBJ2-1; 7 nucleotides agree with TRBD1. Germline loops: CDR1 LGHNA, CDR2 YSLEER. V dropped 2 bases and J dropped 4; count of bases not matched to a gene: 2. This CDR3 is built from 14 residues. For the CDR3, the DNA is TGCGCCAGCAGCCAACTGGGACAGTACAATGAGCAGTTCTTC. It yields the protein CASSQLGQYNEQFF.

This clonotype was seen many times. The V gene is TRBV4-3, the J gene TRBJ2-5; D is unresolved. Germline assignment: CDR1 LGHNA and CDR2 YSLEER. The CDR3 is made up of 14 amino acids. Trimming removed 1 base at V and 0 bases at J, with 6 bases between. Here the CDR3 DNA reads TGCGCCAGCAGCCAAGTAATCTACCAAGAGACCCAGTACTTC. It translates to CASSQVIYQETQYF.

Many counts were recorded for this clonotype. This chain connects TRBV6-1 to TRBJ1-1; no definite D call. The V gene lost 1 base and the J gene lost 0 bases, with 6 bases spanning the gap. CDR1 and CDR2 (germline): MNHNS, SASEGT. The CDR3 is 14 residues long. CDR3 coding DNA: TGTGCCAGCAGTGAAGTGGCTATGAACACTGAAGCTTTCTTT. The encoded protein is CASSEVAMNTEAFF.

This clonotype has just a few counts. The rearrangement links TRBV18 to TRBJ2-1; D remains ambiguous. Germline V lookup: CDR1 KGHSH, CDR2 LQKENI. This CDR3 contains 15 residues. Trimming left V 5 bases short and J 0 bases short, with 11 bases between. CDR3 sequence reads: CASSKDGSSYNEQFF. The CDR3 region has the DNA TGTGCCAGCTCAAAGGACGGAAGCTCCTACAATGAGCAGTTCTTC.

In this sample, this clonotype turned up many times. This sequence joins TRBV18 and TRBJ1-3; D might be TRBD1 (5 bases). The V end was cut by 3 bases, the J end by 8 bases, with 14 bases between. Germline V gene sequence: CDR1 KGHSH, CDR2 LQKENI. This CDR3 region has 14 residues. The CDR3 region is CASSPQDTPHTIYF. CDR3 coding DNA: TGTGCCAGCTCACCCCAGGACACTCCCCACACCATATATTTT.